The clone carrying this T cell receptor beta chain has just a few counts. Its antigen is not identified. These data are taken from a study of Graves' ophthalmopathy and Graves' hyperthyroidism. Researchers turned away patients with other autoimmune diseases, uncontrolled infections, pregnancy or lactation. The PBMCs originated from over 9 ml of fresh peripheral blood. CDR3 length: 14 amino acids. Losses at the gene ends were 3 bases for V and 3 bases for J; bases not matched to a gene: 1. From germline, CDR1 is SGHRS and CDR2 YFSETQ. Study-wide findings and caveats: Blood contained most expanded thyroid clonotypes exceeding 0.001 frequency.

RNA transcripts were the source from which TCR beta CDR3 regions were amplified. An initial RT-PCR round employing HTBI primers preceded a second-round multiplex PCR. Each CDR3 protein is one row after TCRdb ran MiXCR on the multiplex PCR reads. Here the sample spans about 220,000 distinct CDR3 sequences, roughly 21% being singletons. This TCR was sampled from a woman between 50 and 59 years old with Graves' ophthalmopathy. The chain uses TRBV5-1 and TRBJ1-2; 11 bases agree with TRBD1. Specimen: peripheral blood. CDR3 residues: CASSWDRGDYGYTF. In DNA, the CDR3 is TGCGCCAGCAGCTGGGACAGGGGGGACTATGGCTACACCTTC. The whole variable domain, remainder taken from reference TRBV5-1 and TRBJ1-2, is KAGVTQTPRYLIKTRGQQVTLSCSPISGHRSVSWYQQTPGQGLQFLFEYFSETQRNKGNFPGRFSGRQFSNSRSEMNVSTLELGDSALYLCASSWDRGDYGYTFGSGTRLTVV.